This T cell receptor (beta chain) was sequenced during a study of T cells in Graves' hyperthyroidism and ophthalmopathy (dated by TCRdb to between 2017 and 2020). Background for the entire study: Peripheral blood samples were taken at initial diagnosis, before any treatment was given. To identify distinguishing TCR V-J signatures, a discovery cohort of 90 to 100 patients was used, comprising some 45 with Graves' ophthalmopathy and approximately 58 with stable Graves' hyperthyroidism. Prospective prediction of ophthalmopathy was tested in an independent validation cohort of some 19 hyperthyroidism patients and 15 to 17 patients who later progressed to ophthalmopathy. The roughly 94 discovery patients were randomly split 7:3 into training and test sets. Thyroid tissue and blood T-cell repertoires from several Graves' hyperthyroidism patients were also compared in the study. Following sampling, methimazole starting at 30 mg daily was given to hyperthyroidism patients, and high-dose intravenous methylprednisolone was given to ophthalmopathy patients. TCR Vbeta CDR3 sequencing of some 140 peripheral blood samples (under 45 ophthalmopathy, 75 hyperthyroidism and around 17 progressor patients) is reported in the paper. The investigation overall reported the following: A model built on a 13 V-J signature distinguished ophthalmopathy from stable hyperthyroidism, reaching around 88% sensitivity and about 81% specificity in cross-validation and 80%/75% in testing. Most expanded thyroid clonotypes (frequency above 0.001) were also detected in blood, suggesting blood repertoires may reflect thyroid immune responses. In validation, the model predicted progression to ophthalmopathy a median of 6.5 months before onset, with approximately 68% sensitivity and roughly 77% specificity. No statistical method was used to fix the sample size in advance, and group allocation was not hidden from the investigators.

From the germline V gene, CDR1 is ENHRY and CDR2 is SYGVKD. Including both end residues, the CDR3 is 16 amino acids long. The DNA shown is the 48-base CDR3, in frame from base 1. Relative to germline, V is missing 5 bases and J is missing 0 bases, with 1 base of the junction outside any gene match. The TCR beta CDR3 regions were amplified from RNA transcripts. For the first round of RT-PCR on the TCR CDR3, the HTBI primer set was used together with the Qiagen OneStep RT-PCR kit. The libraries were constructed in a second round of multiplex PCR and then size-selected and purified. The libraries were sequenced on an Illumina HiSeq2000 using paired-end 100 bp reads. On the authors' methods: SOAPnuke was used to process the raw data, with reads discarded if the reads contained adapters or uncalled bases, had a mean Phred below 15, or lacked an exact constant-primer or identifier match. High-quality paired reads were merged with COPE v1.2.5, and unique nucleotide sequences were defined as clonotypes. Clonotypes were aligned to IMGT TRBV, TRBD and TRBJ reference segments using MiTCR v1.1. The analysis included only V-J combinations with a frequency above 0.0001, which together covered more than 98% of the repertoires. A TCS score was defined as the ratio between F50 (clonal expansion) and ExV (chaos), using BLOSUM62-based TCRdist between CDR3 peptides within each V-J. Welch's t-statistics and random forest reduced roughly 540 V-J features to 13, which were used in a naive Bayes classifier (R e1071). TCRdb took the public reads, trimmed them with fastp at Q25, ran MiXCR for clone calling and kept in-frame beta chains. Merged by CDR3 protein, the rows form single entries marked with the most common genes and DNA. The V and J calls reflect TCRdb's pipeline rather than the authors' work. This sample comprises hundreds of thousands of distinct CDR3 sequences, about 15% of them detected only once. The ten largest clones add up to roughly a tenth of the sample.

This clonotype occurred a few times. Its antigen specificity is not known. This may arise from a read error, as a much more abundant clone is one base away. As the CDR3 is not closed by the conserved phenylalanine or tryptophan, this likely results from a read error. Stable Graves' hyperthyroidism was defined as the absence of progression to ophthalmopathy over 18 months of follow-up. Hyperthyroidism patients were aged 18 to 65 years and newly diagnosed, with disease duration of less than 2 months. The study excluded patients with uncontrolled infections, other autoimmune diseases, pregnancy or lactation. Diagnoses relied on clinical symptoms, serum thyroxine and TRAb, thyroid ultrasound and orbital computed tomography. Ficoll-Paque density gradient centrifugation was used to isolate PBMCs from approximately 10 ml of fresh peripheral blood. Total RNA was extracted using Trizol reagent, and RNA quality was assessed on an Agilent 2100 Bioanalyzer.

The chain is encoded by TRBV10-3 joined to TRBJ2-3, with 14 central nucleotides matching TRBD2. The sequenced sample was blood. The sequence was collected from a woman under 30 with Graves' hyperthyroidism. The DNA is TGTGCCATCAGTCGACTAGCGGGAGGGAGCACAGATACGCAGTATTCT. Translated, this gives CAISRLAGGSTDTQYS.